This TCR beta chain was captured in a study of tumor T cells in aggressive B-cell lymphoma. Measured with immunoSEQ multiplex PCR; TCRdb has only the in-frame clones, and not every one. The sample's table shows more than 35 clones. In its sample, this clone was seen a few times. What was sequenced was tumor tissue. This clonotype was sampled from an adult with diffuse large B cell lymphoma.

CDR3 sequence: CASSRALNTEAFF. The CDR3 region has the DNA TGCGCCAGCAGCCGCGCCCTGAACACTGAAGCTTTCTTT. V is TRBV4-1 and J is TRBJ1-1, with D hard to call. The V end lost 4 bases, the J end lost 0 bases, and 6 bases lay between the germline ends. Germline V gene sequence: CDR1 MGHRA, CDR2 YSYEKL. The CDR3 has 13 amino acids.